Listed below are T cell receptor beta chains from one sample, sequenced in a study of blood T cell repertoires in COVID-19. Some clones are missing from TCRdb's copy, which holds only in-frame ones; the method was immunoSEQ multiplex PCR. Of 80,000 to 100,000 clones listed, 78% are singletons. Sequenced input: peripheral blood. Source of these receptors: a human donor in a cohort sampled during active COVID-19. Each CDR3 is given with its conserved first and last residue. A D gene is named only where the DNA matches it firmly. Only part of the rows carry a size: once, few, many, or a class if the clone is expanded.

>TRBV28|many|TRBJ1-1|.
CASSLTLTEAFF
TGTGCCAGCAGTTTAACCCTAACTGAAGCTTTCTTT
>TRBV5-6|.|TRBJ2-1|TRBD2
CASSRLAGVHNEQFF
TGTGCCAGCAGCCGACTAGCGGGAGTCCACAATGAGCAGTTCTTC
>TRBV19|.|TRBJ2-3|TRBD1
CASSKGTASTDTQYF
TGTGCCAGTAGTAAAGGGACAGCTAGCACAGATACGCAGTATTTT
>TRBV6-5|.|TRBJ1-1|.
CASSTGTEAFF
TGTGCCAGCAGTACGGGAACTGAAGCTTTCTTT
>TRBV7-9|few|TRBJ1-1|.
CASSPHQGTHTEAFF
TGTGCCAGCAGCCCGCACCAGGGGACACACACTGAAGCTTTCTTT
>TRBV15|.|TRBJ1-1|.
CATIPGGPGPNTEAFF
TGTGCCACCATCCCGGGGGGGCCGGGGCCGAACACTGAAGCTTTCTTT
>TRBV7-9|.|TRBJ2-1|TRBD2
CASRASGAYNEQFF
TGTGCCAGCAGAGCTAGCGGGGCCTACAATGAGCAGTTCTTC
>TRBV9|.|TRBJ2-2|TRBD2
CASSVSGRDTGELFF
TGTGCCAGCAGCGTCAGCGGGAGGGACACCGGGGAGCTGTTTTTT
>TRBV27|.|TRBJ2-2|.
CASSFSGLAGELFF
TGTGCCAGCAGTTTTTCAGGTCTCGCCGGGGAGCTGTTTTTT
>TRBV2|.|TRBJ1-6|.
CASSGETGVPGSSPLHF
TGTGCCAGCAGTGGAGAAACGGGGGTACCTGGGAGTTCACCCCTCCACTTT
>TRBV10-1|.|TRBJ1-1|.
CASRDSGMNTEAFF
TGCGCCAGCAGGGACAGCGGAATGAACACTGAAGCTTTCTTT
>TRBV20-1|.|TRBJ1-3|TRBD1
CSASRTGTGNTIYF
TGCAGTGCTAGTAGGACAGGGACTGGAAACACCATATATTTT
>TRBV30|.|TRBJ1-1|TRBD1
CAWNRQGGTEAFF
TGTGCCTGGAACCGACAGGGCGGCACTGAAGCTTTCTTT
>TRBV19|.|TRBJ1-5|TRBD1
CASSHRDSVKPQHF
TGTGCCAGTAGCCATCGGGACAGTGTTAAGCCCCAGCATTTT
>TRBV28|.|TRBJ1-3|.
CASRITGTSGNTIYF
TGTGCCAGCAGGATAACAGGGACCTCTGGAAACACCATATATTTT
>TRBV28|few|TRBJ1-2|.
CASSTAPHGYTF
TGTGCCAGCAGTACAGCTCCGCATGGCTACACCTTC
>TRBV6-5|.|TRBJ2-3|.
CASSYLHTDTQYF
TGTGCCAGCAGTTACTTACACACAGATACGCAGTATTTT
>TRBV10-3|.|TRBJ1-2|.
CAISESPGVHGYTF
TGTGCCATCAGTGAGTCACCAGGGGTACATGGCTACACCTTC
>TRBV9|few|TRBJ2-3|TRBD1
CASSVLGTGTTDTQYF
TGTGCCAGCAGCGTCCTCGGGACAGGGACGACAGATACGCAGTATTTT
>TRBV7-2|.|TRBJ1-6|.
CASSLGQVSYNSPLHF
TGTGCCAGCAGCTTAGGACAAGTTTCCTATAATTCACCCCTCCACTTT
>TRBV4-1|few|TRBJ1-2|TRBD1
CASSPRGYDYGYTF
TGCGCCAGCAGCCCCAGGGGGTATGACTATGGCTACACCTTC
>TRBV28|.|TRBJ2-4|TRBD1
CASRGRRAKNIQYF
TGTGCCTCCAGGGGGCGACGGGCCAAAAACATTCAGTACTTC